A selection of T cell receptor beta chains follows, all from one sample in a study of blood T cell repertoires in COVID-19. Repertoires were generated with immunoSEQ multiplex PCR, while TCRdb's copy carries only in-frame clones and drops some. Among about 180,000 clones listed, about 81% were seen once. Sequenced: peripheral blood. The receptor set was obtained from a woman aged 80 or over with COVID-19, enrolled during active disease. CDR3s include the opening cysteine and the closing phenylalanine or tryptophan. Each record gives: V gene, D gene, J gene, clone size, CDR3 protein, CDR3 DNA. The D gene is left open where the match is weak. Clone size, where shown, is once, few, many, or a class for clones that have expanded.

v_call: TRBV7-2; d_call: .; j_call: TRBJ2-7; clone_size: few; cdr3_aa: CASSLLEGGEQYF; cdr3_nt: TGTGCCAGCAGCTTACTTGAGGGGGGGGAGCAGTACTTC
v_call: TRBV19; d_call: .; j_call: TRBJ2-1; clone_size: once; cdr3_aa: CASSIDYTVGGRYNEQFF; cdr3_nt: TGTGCCAGTAGTATAGATTACACGGTCGGCGGTCGGTACAATGAGCAGTTCTTC
v_call: TRBV5-1; d_call: TRBD2; j_call: TRBJ2-1; clone_size: .; cdr3_aa: CASSPLAGDGYNEQFF; cdr3_nt: TGCGCCAGCAGCCCGTTAGCGGGAGATGGTTACAATGAGCAGTTCTTC
v_call: TRBV9; d_call: .; j_call: TRBJ2-2; clone_size: .; cdr3_aa: CASSVEGGIGTGELFF; cdr3_nt: TGTGCCAGCAGCGTAGAGGGCGGGATTGGGACCGGGGAGCTGTTTTTT
v_call: TRBV5-1; d_call: TRBD2; j_call: TRBJ2-1; clone_size: once; cdr3_aa: CASSLASGRPNEQFF; cdr3_nt: TGCGCCAGCAGCTTGGCAAGCGGGAGGCCCAATGAGCAGTTCTTC
v_call: TRBV24-1; d_call: .; j_call: TRBJ1-3; clone_size: .; cdr3_aa: CATSDSRQDSGNTIYF; cdr3_nt: TGTGCCACCAGTGATTCCCGACAGGACTCTGGAAACACCATATATTTT
v_call: TRBV19; d_call: TRBD2; j_call: TRBJ2-1; clone_size: once; cdr3_aa: CASSIMAGGRNEQFF; cdr3_nt: TGTGCCAGTAGTATCATGGCGGGGGGGCGGAATGAGCAGTTCTTC
v_call: TRBV4-1; d_call: TRBD2; j_call: TRBJ2-1; clone_size: .; cdr3_aa: CASSQDMREAWDEQFF; cdr3_nt: TGCGCCAGCAGCCAAGATATGCGGGAGGCCTGGGATGAGCAGTTCTTC
v_call: TRBV20-1; d_call: TRBD1; j_call: TRBJ2-7; clone_size: .; cdr3_aa: CSGQGISEQYF; cdr3_nt: TGCAGTGGACAGGGCATAAGCGAGCAGTACTTC
v_call: TRBV6-7; d_call: .; j_call: TRBJ1-3; clone_size: .; cdr3_aa: CASSFPRSGNTIYF; cdr3_nt: TGTGCCAGCAGTTTCCCCCGCTCTGGAAACACCATATATTTT
v_call: TRBV3-1/TRBV3-2; d_call: TRBD1; j_call: TRBJ1-1; clone_size: .; cdr3_aa: CASSRQGSTEAFF; cdr3_nt: TGTGCCAGCAGCCGACAGGGTTCCACTGAAGCTTTCTTT
v_call: TRBV5-1; d_call: TRBD1; j_call: TRBJ1-5; clone_size: .; cdr3_aa: CASSLQGGNQPQHF; cdr3_nt: TGCGCCAGCAGCTTGCAGGGGGGCAATCAGCCCCAGCATTTT
v_call: TRBV7-9; d_call: .; j_call: TRBJ1-3; clone_size: .; cdr3_aa: CASSFYSTAFSGNTIYF; cdr3_nt: TGTGCCAGCAGCTTCTATTCGACAGCCTTCTCTGGAAACACCATATATTTT
v_call: TRBV28; d_call: .; j_call: TRBJ2-7; clone_size: .; cdr3_aa: CASSLLAGYEQYF; cdr3_nt: TGTGCCAGCAGTTTACTTGCGGGCTACGAGCAGTACTTC
v_call: TRBV11-3; d_call: .; j_call: TRBJ1-6; clone_size: .; cdr3_aa: CASSLERNSPLHF; cdr3_nt: TGTGCCAGCAGCTTAGAGAGAAATTCACCCCTCCACTTT
v_call: TRBV18; d_call: .; j_call: TRBJ1-1; clone_size: .; cdr3_aa: CASSREGVGTEAFF; cdr3_nt: TGTGCCAGCTCACGGGAAGGGGTAGGCACTGAAGCTTTCTTT
v_call: TRBV5-1; d_call: .; j_call: TRBJ1-2; clone_size: .; cdr3_aa: CASSLGPAGTNYGYTF; cdr3_nt: TGCGCCAGCAGCTTGGGTCCGGCAGGTACTAACTATGGCTACACCTTC
v_call: TRBV10-3; d_call: TRBD1; j_call: TRBJ2-7; clone_size: .; cdr3_aa: CAISEQGATKAHFDEQYF; cdr3_nt: TGTGCCATCAGTGAACAGGGGGCCACCAAGGCCCACTTTGACGAGCAGTACTTC
v_call: TRBV5-6; d_call: TRBD1; j_call: TRBJ2-2; clone_size: .; cdr3_aa: CASSFGQGRTSGELFF; cdr3_nt: TGTGCCAGCAGCTTTGGACAGGGTCGCACATCCGGGGAGCTGTTTTTT
v_call: TRBV12-3/TRBV12-4; d_call: .; j_call: TRBJ1-1; clone_size: once; cdr3_aa: CASSFDRNTEAFF; cdr3_nt: TGTGCCAGCAGTTTTGACAGGAACACTGAAGCTTTCTTT
v_call: TRBV5-1; d_call: TRBD1; j_call: TRBJ2-7; clone_size: .; cdr3_aa: CASSLGQGAYEQYF; cdr3_nt: TGCGCCAGCAGCCTGGGACAGGGGGCCTACGAGCAGTACTTC
v_call: TRBV7-9; d_call: .; j_call: TRBJ1-1; clone_size: .; cdr3_aa: CASSLYPTVNTEAFF; cdr3_nt: TGTGCCAGCAGCTTATACCCCACAGTGAACACTGAAGCTTTCTTT
v_call: TRBV4-3; d_call: .; j_call: TRBJ2-1; clone_size: .; cdr3_aa: CASSQEMGPYNEQFF; cdr3_nt: TGCGCCAGCAGCCAAGAAATGGGGCCCTACAATGAGCAGTTCTTC
v_call: TRBV5-6; d_call: .; j_call: TRBJ1-6; clone_size: few; cdr3_aa: CASSNRGAYNSPLHF; cdr3_nt: TGTGCCAGCAGCAACCGGGGGGCGTATAATTCACCCCTCCACTTT
v_call: TRBV28; d_call: TRBD1; j_call: TRBJ1-2; clone_size: .; cdr3_aa: CASSYGQAGGYTF; cdr3_nt: TGTGCCAGCAGTTACGGACAGGCGGGTGGCTACACCTTC
v_call: TRBV7-2; d_call: .; j_call: TRBJ2-7; clone_size: .; cdr3_aa: CASSPMTGSYEQYF; cdr3_nt: TGTGCCAGCAGCCCGATGACAGGATCCTACGAGCAGTACTTC
v_call: TRBV6-5; d_call: .; j_call: TRBJ1-1; clone_size: .; cdr3_aa: CASSYNEGVDTEAFF; cdr3_nt: TGTGCCAGCAGTTATAACGAGGGGGTTGACACTGAAGCTTTCTTT
v_call: TRBV4-3; d_call: .; j_call: TRBJ2-1; clone_size: few; cdr3_aa: CASSRGPTYNEQFF; cdr3_nt: TGCGCCAGCAGCCGCGGGCCTACCTACAATGAGCAGTTCTTC
v_call: TRBV4-2; d_call: TRBD2; j_call: TRBJ2-1; clone_size: .; cdr3_aa: CASSQEGGTTNEQFF; cdr3_nt: TGTGCCAGCAGCCAAGAAGGAGGGACTACAAATGAGCAGTTCTTC
v_call: TRBV28; d_call: TRBD1; j_call: TRBJ2-1; clone_size: .; cdr3_aa: CASTSTGGRLYNEQFF; cdr3_nt: TGTGCCAGCACCTCGACAGGGGGCAGGCTCTACAATGAGCAGTTCTTC
v_call: TRBV28; d_call: .; j_call: TRBJ1-3; clone_size: .; cdr3_aa: CASSTRPGWLGNTIYF; cdr3_nt: TGTGCCAGCAGTACGAGGCCGGGGTGGTTAGGAAACACCATATATTTT
v_call: TRBV5-1; d_call: TRBD1; j_call: TRBJ2-1; clone_size: .; cdr3_aa: CASSPSGTGGFYEQFF; cdr3_nt: TGCGCCAGCAGCCCATCCGGGACAGGGGGCTTTTATGAGCAGTTCTTC
v_call: TRBV10-3; d_call: TRBD1; j_call: TRBJ2-3; clone_size: .; cdr3_aa: CAIRAPMEQGISTDTQYF; cdr3_nt: TGTGCCATCAGGGCCCCAATGGAACAGGGGATAAGCACAGATACGCAGTATTTT
v_call: TRBV5-4; d_call: TRBD1; j_call: TRBJ2-7; clone_size: .; cdr3_aa: CASSLARGYEQYF; cdr3_nt: TGTGCCAGCAGCTTGGCCAGGGGGTACGAGCAGTACTTC
v_call: TRBV15; d_call: TRBD1; j_call: TRBJ2-1; clone_size: .; cdr3_aa: CATSGPGQIYNEQFF; cdr3_nt: TGTGCCACCAGCGGCCCGGGACAGATATACAATGAGCAGTTCTTC
v_call: TRBV18; d_call: .; j_call: TRBJ1-2; clone_size: .; cdr3_aa: CASSPAGRGYTF; cdr3_nt: TGTGCCAGCTCACCAGCGGGGCGAGGCTACACCTTC
v_call: TRBV6-2/TRBV6-3; d_call: .; j_call: TRBJ1-1; clone_size: .; cdr3_aa: CASSLDSRDTEAFF; cdr3_nt: TGTGCCAGCAGTCTGGACTCAAGGGACACTGAAGCTTTCTTT
v_call: TRBV5-1; d_call: TRBD2; j_call: TRBJ2-7; clone_size: .; cdr3_aa: CASSPYVSGGIPEQYF; cdr3_nt: TGCGCCAGCAGCCCCTACGTGAGCGGGGGGATACCCGAGCAGTACTTC
v_call: TRBV11-3; d_call: .; j_call: TRBJ2-2; clone_size: .; cdr3_aa: CASSLSGLTGELFF; cdr3_nt: TGTGCCAGCAGCCTTAGCGGACTCACCGGGGAGCTGTTTTTT
v_call: TRBV10-3; d_call: TRBD1; j_call: TRBJ1-2; clone_size: .; cdr3_aa: CATLPIQGAKGYTF; cdr3_nt: TGTGCCACGCTACCTATCCAGGGGGCGAAGGGCTACACCTTC
v_call: TRBV5-1; d_call: TRBD2; j_call: TRBJ2-3; clone_size: .; cdr3_aa: CASSFRLAGDTQYF; cdr3_nt: TGCGCCAGCAGCTTCCGACTAGCGGGAGATACGCAGTATTTT
v_call: TRBV29-1; d_call: TRBD1; j_call: TRBJ2-1; clone_size: .; cdr3_aa: CSVKQGASYNEQFF; cdr3_nt: TGCAGCGTGAAACAGGGGGCCTCCTACAATGAGCAGTTCTTC
v_call: TRBV27; d_call: .; j_call: TRBJ2-7; clone_size: .; cdr3_aa: CASRSDWGSYEQYF; cdr3_nt: TGTGCCAGCAGGTCGGACTGGGGCTCCTACGAGCAGTACTTC
v_call: TRBV6-5; d_call: .; j_call: TRBJ2-5; clone_size: .; cdr3_aa: CASSYDSDFQETQYF; cdr3_nt: TGTGCCAGCAGTTACGACAGCGACTTTCAAGAGACCCAGTACTTC
v_call: TRBV7-9; d_call: .; j_call: TRBJ2-6; clone_size: .; cdr3_aa: CASSHPGHSGANVLTF; cdr3_nt: TGTGCCAGCAGCCATCCTGGGCACTCTGGGGCCAACGTCCTGACTTTC
v_call: TRBV3-1/TRBV3-2; d_call: TRBD1; j_call: TRBJ1-2; clone_size: .; cdr3_aa: CASSQGTGRMNGYTF; cdr3_nt: TGTGCCAGCAGCCAAGGGACAGGGAGGATGAATGGCTACACCTTC
v_call: TRBV5-4; d_call: TRBD1; j_call: TRBJ2-7; clone_size: .; cdr3_aa: CASSWDRGTYEQYF; cdr3_nt: TGTGCCAGCAGCTGGGACAGGGGGACCTACGAGCAGTACTTC
v_call: TRBV5-1; d_call: TRBD1; j_call: TRBJ1-1; clone_size: few; cdr3_aa: CASSFWTGSTEAFF; cdr3_nt: TGCGCCAGCAGCTTCTGGACAGGGAGCACTGAAGCTTTCTTT
v_call: TRBV11-1; d_call: TRBD1; j_call: TRBJ1-4; clone_size: .; cdr3_aa: CASSATGGIGEKLFF; cdr3_nt: TGTGCCAGCAGCGCCACAGGGGGTATCGGTGAAAAACTGTTTTTT
v_call: TRBV7-9; d_call: .; j_call: TRBJ2-3; clone_size: .; cdr3_aa: CASSLGPRAQYF; cdr3_nt: TGTGCCAGCAGCTTAGGCCCCAGGGCGCAGTATTTT
v_call: TRBV5-1; d_call: .; j_call: TRBJ2-1; clone_size: .; cdr3_aa: CASSFRTVGNEQFF; cdr3_nt: TGCGCCAGCAGCTTCCGGACAGTAGGCAATGAGCAGTTCTTC
v_call: TRBV19; d_call: .; j_call: TRBJ1-1; clone_size: .; cdr3_aa: CASSMAQGRAEAFF; cdr3_nt: TGTGCCAGTAGTATGGCCCAGGGAAGGGCTGAAGCTTTCTTT
v_call: TRBV2; d_call: TRBD2; j_call: TRBJ2-3; clone_size: .; cdr3_aa: CASLRTHLDLGSGIGTDTQYF; cdr3_nt: TGTGCCAGCCTTCGGACCCACCTCGATCTGGGTAGCGGGATAGGGACAGATACGCAGTATTTT